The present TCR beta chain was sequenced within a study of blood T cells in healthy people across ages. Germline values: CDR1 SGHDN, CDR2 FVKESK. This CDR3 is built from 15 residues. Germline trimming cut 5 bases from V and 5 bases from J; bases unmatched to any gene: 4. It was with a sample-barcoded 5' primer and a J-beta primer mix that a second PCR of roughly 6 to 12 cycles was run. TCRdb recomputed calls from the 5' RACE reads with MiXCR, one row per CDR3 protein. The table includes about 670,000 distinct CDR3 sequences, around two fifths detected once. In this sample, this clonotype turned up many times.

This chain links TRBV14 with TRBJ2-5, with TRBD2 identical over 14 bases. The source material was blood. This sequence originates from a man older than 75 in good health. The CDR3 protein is CASSGLAGGGETQYF. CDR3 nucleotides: TGTGCCAGCAGCGGACTAGCGGGAGGTGGGGAGACCCAGTACTTC.